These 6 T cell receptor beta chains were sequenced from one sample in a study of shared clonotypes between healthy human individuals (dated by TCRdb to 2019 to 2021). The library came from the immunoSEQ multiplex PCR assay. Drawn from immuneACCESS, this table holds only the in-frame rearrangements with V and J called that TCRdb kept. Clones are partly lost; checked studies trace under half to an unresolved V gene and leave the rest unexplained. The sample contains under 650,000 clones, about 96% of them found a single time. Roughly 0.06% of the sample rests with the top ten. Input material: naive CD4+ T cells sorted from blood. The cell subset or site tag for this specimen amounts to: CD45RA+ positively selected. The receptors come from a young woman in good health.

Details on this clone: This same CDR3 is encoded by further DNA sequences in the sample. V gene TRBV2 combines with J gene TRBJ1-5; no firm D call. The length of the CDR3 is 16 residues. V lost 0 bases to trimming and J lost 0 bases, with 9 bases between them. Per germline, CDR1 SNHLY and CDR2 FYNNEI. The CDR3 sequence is CASSEARRNSNQPQHF. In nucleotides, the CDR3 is TGTGCCAGCAGTGAAGCCAGGCGGAATAGCAATCAGCCCCAGCATTTT.

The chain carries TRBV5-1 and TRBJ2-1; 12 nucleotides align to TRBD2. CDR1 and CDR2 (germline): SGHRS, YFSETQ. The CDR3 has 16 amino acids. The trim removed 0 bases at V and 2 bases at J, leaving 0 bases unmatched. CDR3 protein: CASSLGTSGAYNEQFF. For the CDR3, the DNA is TGCGCCAGCAGCTTGGGGACTAGCGGGGCCTACAATGAGCAGTTCTTC.

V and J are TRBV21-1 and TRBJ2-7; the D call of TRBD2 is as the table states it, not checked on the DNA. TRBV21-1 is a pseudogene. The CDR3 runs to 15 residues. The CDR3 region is CASQSLDSAIYEQYF. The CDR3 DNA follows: TGTGCCAGCCAGAGCTTGGACTCTGCGATATACGAGCAGTACTTC.

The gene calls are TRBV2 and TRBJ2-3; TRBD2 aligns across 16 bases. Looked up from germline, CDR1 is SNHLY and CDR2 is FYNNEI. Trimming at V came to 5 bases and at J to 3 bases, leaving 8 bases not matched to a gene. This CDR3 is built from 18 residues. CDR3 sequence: CASSRTGLAGGPTDTQYF. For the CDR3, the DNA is TGTGCCAGCAGTAGGACGGGACTAGCGGGAGGGCCGACAGATACGCAGTATTTT.

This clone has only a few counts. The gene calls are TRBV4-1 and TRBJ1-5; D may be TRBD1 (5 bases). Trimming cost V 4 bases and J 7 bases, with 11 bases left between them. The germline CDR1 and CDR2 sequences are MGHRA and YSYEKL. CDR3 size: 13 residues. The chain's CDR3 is CASSRSSGQPQHF. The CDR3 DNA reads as TGCGCCAGCAGCCGGTCCTCAGGGCAGCCCCAGCATTTT.

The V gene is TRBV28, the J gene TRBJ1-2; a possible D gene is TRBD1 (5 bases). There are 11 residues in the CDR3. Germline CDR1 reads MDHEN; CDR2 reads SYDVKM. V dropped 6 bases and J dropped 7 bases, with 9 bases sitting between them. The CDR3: CASRTASGYTF. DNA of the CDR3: TGTGCCAGCAGGACAGCCAGTGGCTACACCTTC.